Following are 5 T cell receptor beta chains from one sample sequenced in a study of blood T cell repertoires in COVID-19. Profiled with immunoSEQ multiplex PCR; TCRdb holds only in-frame clones, not every one. Of 160,000 or so clones listed, 93% are singletons. Sequenced: peripheral blood. The receptors derive from a woman aged 55-70 years with COVID-19, enrolled during active disease.

The rearrangement joins TRBV19 to TRBJ2-7; 10 positions agree with TRBD1. J lost 7 bases, V lost 6 bases, and 15 bases had no gene match. The length of the CDR3 is 16 residues. CDR1 LNHDA and CDR2 SQIVND come from the germline V gene (reference sequence). DNA of the CDR3: TGTGCCAGTAGGCCGGTAGGGACAGGGGCGGCGGGGGAGCAGTACTTC. Its protein product is CASRPVGTGAAGEQYF.

This rearrangement joins TRBV3-1 (or the pseudogene TRBV3-2) to TRBJ2-6, with 7 nucleotides matching TRBD1. V lost 4 bases to trimming and J lost 0 bases; unmatched junction nucleotides: 9. Looked up from germline, CDR1 is LGHDT and CDR2 is YNNKEL (reference sequence). CDR3 length: 18 residues. CDR3 sequence: CASSPFWTGSSGANVLTF. The CDR3 DNA is TGTGCCAGCAGCCCATTCTGGACAGGTAGCTCTGGGGCCAACGTCCTGACTTTC.

J is TRBJ1-6 and V is TRBV19; TRBD1 matches 9 bases. This CDR3 has 16 amino acids. Looked up from germline, CDR1 is LNHDA and CDR2 is SQIVND (reference sequence). The V segment lost 6 bases and the J segment 7 bases; nucleotides outside the gene matches: 10. CDR3 loop: CASRSEHTGGNSPLHF. CDR3 sequence (DNA): TGTGCCAGTAGGTCGGAACATACAGGGGGCAATTCACCCCTCCACTTT.

The V and J genes are TRBV27 and TRBJ1-4; 9 bases align to TRBD1. Germline-derived CDR1 and CDR2 are MNHEY and SMNVEV (reference sequence). The CDR3 has 15 residues. Trimming cost V 5 bases and J 5 bases; bases outside gene matches: 6. The CDR3 reads CASSATGGGNEKLFF. The DNA for the CDR3 is TGTGCCAGCAGTGCGACAGGGGGAGGAAATGAAAAACTGTTTTTT.

In the case of this clone: Other DNA variants within this sample encode the same CDR3. The chain uses TRBV5-4 and TRBJ2-1; 8 bases match TRBD2. CDR1 and CDR2 from the germline V gene are SGHNT and YYREEE (reference sequence). The J segment lost 4 bases and the V segment lost 0 bases, leaving 3 bases of the junction unmatched. The CDR3 is 15 amino acids. The CDR3 spells CASSLGGGGYNEQFF. The CDR3 coding sequence is TGTGCCAGCAGCTTGGGTGGCGGGGGGTACAATGAGCAGTTCTTC. The variable domain in full, with the rest retrieved from reference TRBV5-4 and TRBJ2-1, is ETGVTQSPTHLIKTRGQQVTLRCSSQSGHNTVSWYQQALGQGPQFIFQYYREEENGRGNFPPRFSGLQFPNYSSELNVNALELDDSALYLCASSLGGGGYNEQFFGPGTRLTVL.